This TCR beta chain originates from a study of OX40 agonist ivuxolimab in advanced cancers. Profiling relied on immunoSEQ multiplex PCR, and the TCRdb table lists in-frame clones only, not all of them. The sample has some 45,000 clones; 70% to 90% are singletons. Study-level results: With doses of 0.1 to 3.0 mg/kg, CD4+ and CD8+ blood T cells had undergone clonal expansion by week 6.

The CDR3 length is 15 residues. Deletions cut 5 bases from V and 4 bases from J, with 17 bases between. CDR1 is SGHAT, CDR2 FQNNGV, per germline. This clone was seen a few times. Its cognate antigen is unknown. The clonotype was recovered from an adult with an advanced solid tumor such as melanoma, head and neck, liver or kidney cancer. This sample comprised CD4+ or CD8+ T cells sorted from blood, obtained in a trial of the OX40 agonist ivuxolimab. J is TRBJ1-2 and V is TRBV11-2; perhaps TRBD1 as D (5 bases). CDR3 residues: CASSPPRDAGYGYTF. CDR3 nucleotides: TGTGCCAGCAGCCCCCCCCGGGACGCAGGCTATGGCTACACCTTC.